Each of the 7 T cell receptor beta chains below was sequenced from the same sample in a study of T cell responses to AZD1222 COVID-19 vaccine (dated by TCRdb to 2020 to 2023). The library was obtained by the immunoSEQ multiplex PCR assay. Sourced from immuneACCESS, this table was stored by TCRdb with only in-frame sequences that have V and J called. A share of the clones is absent; for the studies checked, an unresolved V gene accounts for under half, and the remainder has no known explanation. Counted in this sample were some 140,000 clones; around 90% of them appeared once. About 3% of the sample lies in the top ten. The time point label of this sample denotes: baseline before first vaccination. The material was peripheral blood, obtained on day 0 of AZD1222 vaccination. These receptors were obtained from an adult in good health.

The chain employs TRBV19 and TRBJ1-2, with 11 positions matching TRBD1. The CDR3 runs to 15 residues. Germline values: CDR1 LNHDA, CDR2 SQIVND (reference sequence). The V segment lost 1 base and the J segment 8 bases; nucleotides outside the gene matches: 6. The CDR3: CASSIGTGGLAGYTF. CDR3 nucleotides: TGTGCCAGTAGTATAGGGACAGGGGGCTTAGCCGGCTACACCTTC.

The chain uses TRBV11-2 and TRBJ1-1; D not resolved. This CDR3 is 15 amino acids long. CDR1 and CDR2 (germline): SGHAT, FQNNGV. The V end was cut by 5 bases, the J end by 1 base, with 14 bases between. The CDR3 nucleotides read TGTGCCAGCAGCCCCCTCTTTGTAGGGAACACTGAAGCTTTCTTT. This codes for CASSPLFVGNTEAFF.

This chain links TRBV6-5 with TRBJ1-2, with 7 bases aligning to TRBD1. After removal of 9 bases from V and 5 bases from J, the junction contained 6 bases not matched to a gene. Looked up from germline, CDR1 is MNHEY and CDR2 is SVGAGI. The CDR3 loop spans 12 amino acids. CDR3 nucleotide sequence: TGTGCCAGTAAAACAGGGGAGTATGGCTACACCTTC. It yields the protein CASKTGEYGYTF.

The DNA for the CDR3 is TGTGCCAGCAGTATTGGGACAGGGGTTGACTATGGCTACACCTTC. This encodes CASSIGTGVDYGYTF. The chain employs TRBV27 and TRBJ1-2, with 10 bases that match TRBD1. Germline V gene sequence: CDR1 MNHEY, CDR2 SMNVEV (reference sequence). This CDR3 region has 15 residues. V shed 5 bases and J 3 bases; nucleotides not matched to a gene: 6.

This clone was picked up one time. The chain carries TRBV27 and TRBJ2-1, with 14 nucleotides matching TRBD2. After removal of 3 bases from V and 8 bases from J, the junction contained 12 bases not matched to a gene. CDR3 length: 18 amino acids. Germline assignment: CDR1 MNHEY and CDR2 SMNVEV (reference sequence). The CDR3 region is CASSLDRLAGGRADEQFF. The DNA of the CDR3 is TGTGCCAGCAGTTTGGACCGACTAGCGGGAGGGCGAGCTGATGAGCAGTTCTTC.

The gene calls are TRBV5-6 and TRBJ1-1; 8 positions match TRBD1. CDR3 size: 15 residues. Germline V gene sequence: CDR1 SGHDT, CDR2 YYEEEE. V lost 4 bases, J lost 1 base, and 6 bases stayed unmatched. Here the CDR3 DNA reads TGTGCCAGCAGCCCGAAAGGGACAGGGAACACTGAAGCTTTCTTT. Translated, it gives CASSPKGTGNTEAFF.

The J gene is TRBJ1-2, the V gene TRBV7-2; D not certain. Germline V gene sequence: CDR1 SGHTA, CDR2 FQGNSA. Trimming left V 1 base short and J 1 base short, with 13 bases between. This CDR3 has 16 residues. The CDR3 spells CASSLVRFTGNYGYTF. CDR3 DNA: TGTGCCAGCAGCTTAGTTAGGTTTACCGGTAACTATGGCTACACCTTC.